This entry features one T cell receptor (beta chain) sequence. The germline V gene encodes CDR1 MNHEY and CDR2 SMNVEV (reference sequence). This CDR3 comprises 14 residues. The ends lost 6 bases at V and 3 bases at J; junction bases unmatched: 6. This specimen belongs to a study of T and B cells in COVID-19 patients. Multiplex PCR with BIOMED2 TRB-A/B primer pools amplified TRB rearrangements. Via MiXCR, TCRdb re-called the multiplex PCR reads, giving one row per CDR3 protein. Seen here are around 16,000 distinct CDR3 sequences, about a quarter observed once, and the top ten hold 3.1%. From blood, about 250-500 ng of genomic DNA served as TRB template.

The receptor was derived from a human donor who had recovered from COVID-19. The chain employs TRBV27 and TRBJ2-7; TRBD2 matches 9 bases. Sequencing input: blood. The CDR3 DNA follows: TGTGCCAGCAGATCAAGCGGGAGGAGCTACGAGCAGTACTTC. Translation gives CASRSSGRSYEQYF.